This T cell receptor (beta chain) was sequenced during a study of neurological immune-mediated disorders. This clonotype was detected ten times or more. TCRdb reprocessed the 5' RACE reads via MiXCR and lists one record per CDR3 protein. This sample yields tens of thousands of distinct CDR3 sequences, of which more than 4.5% are seen a single time; 7% to 9.5% belongs to the top ten. With 5 bases clipped from V and 1 base from J, the junction kept 1 base outside the gene matches. This CDR3 contains 14 residues. Germline CDR1 is SGHTA and CDR2 is FQGTGA. This receptor was obtained from a man aged 18 to 30 in good health. The gene calls are TRBV7-3 and TRBJ2-2; 7 nucleotides agree with TRBD2. Source material: CD4+ T cells from blood. The DNA for the CDR3 is TGTGCCAGCAGCCGCGGGGGGAACACCGGGGAGCTGTTTTTT. Its protein product is CASSRGGNTGELFF.